This T cell receptor (beta chain) was observed in a study of human T cells and chemical hapten exposure. At the level of the study: Patients were given diphenylcyclopropenone on the scalp weekly across the roughly 25-week study. Patients, predominantly female, presented with alopecia areata, totalis or universalis. Study conclusions and caveats: Compared to controls, expanded TCRs made significantly more large clusters of similar CDR3s.

The J segment lost 5 bases and the V segment lost 3 bases, leaving 10 bases of the junction unmatched. The germline V gene has CDR1 SGHNT and CDR2 YYREEE (reference sequence). This CDR3 has 16 residues. Library construction involved attaching unique molecular identifiers to individual cDNA molecules, which allowed quantitative, reproducible TCR counting. TCRdb reanalysed the RACE reads using MiXCR and keeps one entry per CDR3 protein. The table shows a few hundred thousand distinct CDR3 sequences, with more than 5% occurring only once. As regards this clonotype: Its specificity is unknown.

Time point indicated: patch test 2, 6 weeks after DPC sensitization. Specified treatment: therapeutic diphenylcyclopropenone sensitization with weekly scalp DPC. Source: whole blood, taken in connection with sensitization to the hapten diphenylcyclopropenone (DPC). This clonotype was obtained from a young woman with alopecia areata. Some clones in this sample may be carry-over from other donors' samples. The chain combines TRBV5-4 with TRBJ2-2, with 7 bases fitting TRBD1. The CDR3 DNA reads as TGTGCCAGCAGCTGGGGACAGAGCTTATGGACCGGGGAGCTGTTTTTT. Protein product: CASSWGQSLWTGELFF.